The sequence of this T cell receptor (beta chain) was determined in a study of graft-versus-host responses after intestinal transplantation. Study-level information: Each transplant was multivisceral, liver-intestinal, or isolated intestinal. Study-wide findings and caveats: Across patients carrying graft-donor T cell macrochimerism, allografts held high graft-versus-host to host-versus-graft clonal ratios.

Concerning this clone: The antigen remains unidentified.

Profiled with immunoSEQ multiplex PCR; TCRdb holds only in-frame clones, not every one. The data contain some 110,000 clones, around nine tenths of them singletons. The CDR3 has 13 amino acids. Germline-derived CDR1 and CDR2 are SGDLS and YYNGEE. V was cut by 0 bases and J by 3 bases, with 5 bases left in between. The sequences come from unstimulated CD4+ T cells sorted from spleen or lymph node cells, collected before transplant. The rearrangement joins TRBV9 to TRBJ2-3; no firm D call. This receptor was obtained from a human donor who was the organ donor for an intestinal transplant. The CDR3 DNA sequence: TGTGCCAGCAGCGTAGATCCGACAGATACGCAGTATTTT. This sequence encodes CASSVDPTDTQYF.